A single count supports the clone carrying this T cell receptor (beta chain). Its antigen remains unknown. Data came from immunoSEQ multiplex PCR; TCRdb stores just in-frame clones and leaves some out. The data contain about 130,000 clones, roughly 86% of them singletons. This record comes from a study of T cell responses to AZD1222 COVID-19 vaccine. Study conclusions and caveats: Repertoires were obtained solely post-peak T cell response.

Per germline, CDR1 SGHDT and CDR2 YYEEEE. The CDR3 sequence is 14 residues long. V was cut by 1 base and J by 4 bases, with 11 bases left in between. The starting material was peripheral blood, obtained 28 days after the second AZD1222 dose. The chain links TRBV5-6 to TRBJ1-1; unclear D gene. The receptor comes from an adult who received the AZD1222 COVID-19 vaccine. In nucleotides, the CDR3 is TGTGCCAGCAGCTTGCGGGGTATAGGCACTGAAGCTTTCTTT. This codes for CASSLRGIGTEAFF.